A selection of T cell receptor beta chains follows, all from one sample in a study of blood T cell repertoires in COVID-19. Some clones are missing from TCRdb's copy, which holds only in-frame ones; the method was immunoSEQ multiplex PCR. This sample carries under 200,000 clones, around 80% of them seen once, and the ten largest clones take around 6.3%. Sequencing was done on a sample of peripheral blood. Source of these receptors: a man aged 70 or older with active or convalescent COVID-19. CDR3s include the opening cysteine and the closing phenylalanine or tryptophan. A D gene is named only where the DNA matches it firmly. Only part of the rows carry a size: once, few, many, or a class if the clone is expanded.

j_call clone_size v_call d_call cdr3_nt cdr3_aa
TRBJ1-5 . TRBV5-8 . TGTGCCAGCAGCAGCGGCAATCAGCCCCAGCATTTT CASSSGNQPQHF
TRBJ2-3 . TRBV11-2 . TGTGCCAGCAGCTTATTTCGAGAATTCAAAAAAACAGATACGCAGTATTTT CASSLFREFKKTDTQYF
TRBJ1-6 . TRBV7-6 TRBD1 TGTGCCAGCACCCCGGCCCCACAGGGGGCGAGGCATAATTCACCCCTCCACTTT CASTPAPQGARHNSPLHF
TRBJ2-5 once TRBV5-6 . TGTGCCAGCAGCTTGGGGCAGCGACGGACCCAGTACTTC CASSLGQRRTQYF
TRBJ1-2 . TRBV6-5 TRBD1 TGTGCCAGCAGTTCGTCACAGGGGGTACGCGGCTACACCTTC CASSSSQGVRGYTF
TRBJ2-7 . TRBV6-1 . TGTGCCAGCAGTGAAGTATGGGCGGGGTACGAGCAGTACTTC CASSEVWAGYEQYF
TRBJ2-7 once TRBV3-1/TRBV3-2 TRBD1 TGTGCCAGCAGCCAATGGGACAGGGGGGCGTATGACGAGCAGTACTTC CASSQWDRGAYDEQYF
TRBJ2-5 . TRBV2 . TGTGCCAGCAGGAACAGGGAAGAGACCCAGTACTTC CASRNREETQYF
TRBJ1-5 . TRBV6-6 . TGTGCCAGCAGTTACGGGGGGGCGATAAGCAATCAGCCCCAGCATTTT CASSYGGAISNQPQHF
TRBJ1-3 . TRBV18 TRBD1 TGTGCCAGCTCACCGGGACAGGGGGCAACCTCTGGAAACACCATATATTTT CASSPGQGATSGNTIYF
TRBJ2-3 . TRBV10-1 TRBD1 TGCGCCAGCAGTGAGCGGGACAGCCTAGGTACGCAGTATTTT CASSERDSLGTQYF
TRBJ2-1 . TRBV15 TRBD2 TGTGCCACCAGTACTAGCGGGAGTATAAATGAGCAGTTCTTC CATSTSGSINEQFF
TRBJ2-7 . TRBV7-9 . TGTGCCAGCGGTATGACGCGGTACGAGCAGTACTTC CASGMTRYEQYF
TRBJ1-4 . TRBV5-6 TRBD1 TGTGCCAGCAGCTCAGCGACAGGGGACGCAGGAAAACTGTTTTTT CASSSATGDAGKLFF
TRBJ1-2 . TRBV5-6 . TGTGCCAGCAGCTCGAGAAACTATGGCTACACCTTC CASSSRNYGYTF
TRBJ1-6 . TRBV7-2 . TGTGCCAGCAGCTTACCGAGCTCCTATAATTCACCCCTCCACTTT CASSLPSSYNSPLHF
TRBJ2-1 . TRBV3-1/TRBV3-2 TRBD2 TGTGCCAGCAGCGTAGCGGGCATCTCTTCCTACAATGAGCAGTTCTTC CASSVAGISSYNEQFF
TRBJ2-1 . TRBV19 . TGTGCCAGTAGTCCCCATGGCAGGTACAATGAGCAGTTCTTC CASSPHGRYNEQFF
TRBJ1-2 . TRBV6-5 TRBD1 TGTGCCAGCATCCCGGGACAGACCTATGGCTACACCTTC CASIPGQTYGYTF
TRBJ1-2 . TRBV18 . TGTGCCAGCTCACCACCTTCAACCCGACAGTATGGCTACACCTTC CASSPPSTRQYGYTF
TRBJ1-2 once TRBV6-5 . TGTGCCAGCAGTTACGGGGGGATAAACTATGGCTACACCTTC CASSYGGINYGYTF
TRBJ2-3 once TRBV14 TRBD2 TGCCTCGGGCTAGCGGGGTGGTGGGATACGCAGTATTTT CLGLAGWWDTQYF
TRBJ2-5 . TRBV4-1 TRBD2 TGCGCCAGCAGCCAAGGGAGCGGGGGGGCAGAGACCCAGTACTTC CASSQGSGGAETQYF
TRBJ1-1 few TRBV5-1 TRBD1 TGCGCCAGCAGCATGACGTTGTCTGGGACAGGAGTTGAAGCTTTCTTT CASSMTLSGTGVEAFF
TRBJ1-2 . TRBV7-9 TRBD1 TGTGCCAGCAGGGGACAGTACACGGGCTACACCTTC CASRGQYTGYTF
TRBJ2-1 once TRBV5-1 . TGCGCCAGCAGGCCGGAGGAGAGCTCCTACAATGAGCAGTTCTTC CASRPEESSYNEQFF
TRBJ2-1 . TRBV21-1 . TGTGCCAGCACTTCCGGGGACAGGGGTAATGAGCAGTTCTTC CASTSGDRGNEQFF
TRBJ2-3 . TRBV18 . TGTGCCAGCTCACACAACCAAGGGGCACCTACAGATACGCAGTATTTT CASSHNQGAPTDTQYF
TRBJ2-6 . TRBV5-1 . TGCGCCAGCACCCCCGGGGGACCTAACTCTGGGGCCAACGTCCTGACTTTC CASTPGGPNSGANVLTF
TRBJ1-1 few TRBV3-1/TRBV3-2 . TGTGCCAGCAGCCCCCCGTTTTCGGGAGGCGAAGCTTTCTTT CASSPPFSGGEAFF
TRBJ1-3 few TRBV30 . TGTGCCTGGAGTTTTGACAAAGACTCTGGAAACACCATATATTTT CAWSFDKDSGNTIYF
TRBJ2-7 . TRBV7-9 . TGTGCCAGCAGCCGAGGAATAACGGAACCCTACGAGCAGTACTTC CASSRGITEPYEQYF
TRBJ1-5 . TRBV6-2/TRBV6-3 TRBD1 TGTGCCAGCAGTTATGATATCACCCCTGGACAGGGGGTTGATCAGCCCCAGCATTTT CASSYDITPGQGVDQPQHF
TRBJ1-5 once TRBV28 TRBD1 TGTGCCAGCAGTTTACTCGACCCCCTAACAGGGGGCGGCAATCAGCCCCAGCATTTT CASSLLDPLTGGGNQPQHF
TRBJ1-1 . TRBV27 . TGTGCCAGCAGTTTATCTACAGGGAACACTGAAGCTTTCTTT CASSLSTGNTEAFF
TRBJ2-7 once TRBV5-1 TRBD2 TGCGCCAGCAGCGGGGGGGGCGAGCAGTACTTC CASSGGGEQYF
TRBJ2-2 . TRBV6-1 . TGTGCCAGCAGTGTAACTGGTACAGGGATGGGCGGGGAGCTGTTTTTT CASSVTGTGMGGELFF
TRBJ1-4 few TRBV5-1 TRBD1 TGCGCCAGCAGCGGCCGGGACAGTCTAAATGAAAAACTGTTTTTT CASSGRDSLNEKLFF
TRBJ2-1 . TRBV7-6 TRBD1 TGTGCCAGCAGCTCATCAGGACAGGGCTATGAGCAGTTCTTC CASSSSGQGYEQFF
TRBJ1-6 once TRBV30 . TGTGCCTGGAAAAGGGGAGGGAGCTCCTATAATTCACCCCTCCACTTT CAWKRGGSSYNSPLHF
TRBJ1-4 . TRBV7-9 . TGTGCCAGCAGCCCCCGACAGGATGAAAAACTGTTTTTT CASSPRQDEKLFF
TRBJ2-2 . TRBV6-5 . TGTGCCAGCAGGCCAGGGGTCGGGGAGCTGTTTTTT CASRPGVGELFF
TRBJ1-2 . TRBV5-1 TRBD1 TGCGCCAGCAGCCCGGACAGGGGAGGCTATGGCTACACCTTC CASSPDRGGYGYTF
TRBJ2-2 . TRBV5-1 TRBD1 TGCGCCAGCAGCCCGCCGGGACAGGGTGGCACCGGGGAGCTGTTTTTT CASSPPGQGGTGELFF
TRBJ2-7 . TRBV7-2 TRBD1 TGTGCCAGCAGGGAACAGGGGGCAGAGGCTGGAGAGCAGTACTTC CASREQGAEAGEQYF
TRBJ2-7 . TRBV6-5 TRBD1 TGTGCCAGCAGTTACCCGACAGGGGGAATTATCTACGAGCAGTACTTC CASSYPTGGIIYEQYF
TRBJ1-4 . TRBV7-2 TRBD1 TGTGCCAGCAGCTCCAGACAGGGTCGAGAAAAACTGTTTTTT CASSSRQGREKLFF
TRBJ2-5 . TRBV27 TRBD2 TGTGCCAGCAGCCTACGTGGAGCGGGAGGGTACCAAGAGACCCAGTACTTC CASSLRGAGGYQETQYF
TRBJ1-2 . TRBV2 TRBD1 TGTGCCAGCAGTGTCAACAGGGGATCTTATGGCTACACCTTC CASSVNRGSYGYTF